This T cell receptor (beta chain) appears in the sequencing data of a study of identifying expanded T cells in peripheral blood. V gave up 1 base and J gave up 1 base, with 10 bases separating them. Germline V gene data show CDR1 as SEHNR and CDR2 as FQNEAQ (reference sequence). The CDR3 has 15 amino acids. Some clones are missing from TCRdb's copy, which holds only in-frame ones; the method was immunoSEQ multiplex PCR. The sample consists of about 130,000 clones, approximately 86% of them appearing once. The receptor was isolated from a person aged 18 to 75 in good health. Material: blood. The V and J genes are TRBV7-9 and TRBJ2-5; D is unresolved. CDR3 in DNA: TGTGCCAGCAGCTTAGTCCAGGTGTTCCAAGAGACCCAGTACTTC. Translating it yields CASSLVQVFQETQYF.